The 25 T cell receptor beta chains presented below share a single source sample, sequenced in a study of blood T cells in healthy people across ages. For the second PCR, which ran for about 6 to 11 cycles, a sample-barcoded 5' primer and a J-beta primer mix were used. TCRdb reanalysed the 5' RACE reads using MiXCR and keeps one entry per CDR3 protein. Here the sample spans around 1,100,000 distinct CDR3 sequences, roughly two fifths being singletons. Sequenced sample: blood. The receptors originated from a man aged 18 to 30 in good health.

This clonotype was observed a few times. A much larger clone is a single base away; this may be a read error. V and J are TRBV11-2 and TRBJ2-3; D is tentatively TRBD1 or TRBD2 (5 bases each). This CDR3 spans 16 amino acids. The germline V gene has CDR1 SGHAT and CDR2 FQNNGV. V was clipped by 2 bases and J by 3 bases, with 15 bases between them. CDR3 bases: TGTGCCAGCAGCTTATCTGCCGGGGACGAGACAGATACGCAGTATTTT. Translation: CASSLSAGDETDTQYF.

The genes are TRBV7-2 and TRBJ1-4; no definite D call. The V gene lost 6 bases and the J gene lost 8 bases, with 16 bases spanning the gap. Per germline, CDR1 SGHTA and CDR2 FQGNSA. The CDR3 runs to 14 residues. The CDR3 spells CASRSGGSSEKLFF. In DNA, the CDR3 is TGTGCCAGCAGGTCGGGAGGGTCGAGCGAAAAACTGTTTTTT.

The CDR3 loop is CASARAGDRNEQFF. The CDR3 DNA follows: TGTGCCAGCGCGCGAGCGGGGGATCGGAATGAGCAGTTCTTC. The J gene is TRBJ2-1, the V gene TRBV25-1; 8 bases fit TRBD2. The V segment lost 8 bases and the J segment 7 bases; nucleotides outside the gene matches: 10. This CDR3 comprises 14 residues. In germline, CDR1 is MGHDK, CDR2 SYGVNS. Filled out from reference TRBV25-1 and TRBJ2-1, the complete variable domain reads EADIYQTPRYLVIGTGKKITLECSQTMGHDKMYWYQQDPGMELHLIHYSYGVNSTEKGDLSSESTVSRIRTEHFPLTLESARPSHTSQYLCASARAGDRNEQFFGPGTRLTVL.

The rearrangement joins TRBV6-6 to TRBJ1-4; D might be TRBD1 (6 bases). The CDR3 runs to 14 residues. V was clipped by 8 bases and J by 6 bases, with 16 bases between them. CDR1 MNHNY and CDR2 SVGAGI come from the germline V gene (reference sequence). The CDR3 sequence is CASGGPEGHEKLFF. The CDR3 DNA follows: TGTGCCAGCGGGGGCCCGGAAGGGCATGAAAAACTGTTTTTT.

Concerning this clonotype: One end of the junction fails to match germline, which may point to a read error. The chain combines TRBV4-2 with TRBJ2-4; D not resolved. The J call could be wrong; TRBJ2-5 is a better fit for the DNA end. The V gene's germline CDR1 is LGHNA and CDR2 YNFKEQ. The CDR3 sequence is 12 residues long. In DNA, the CDR3 is TGTGCCAGCAGCCAAGACCACGAGACCCAGTACTTC. The encoded protein is CASSQDHETQYF.

The gene calls are TRBV12-3 or TRBV12-4 and TRBJ2-7; 11 bases match TRBD1. Unmatched junction bases numbered 4, after V lost 1 base and J lost 2 bases. The CDR3 is made up of 16 amino acids. CDR3 protein: CASSLVGTGGPYEQYF. CDR3 nucleotides: TGTGCCAGCAGTTTAGTAGGGACAGGGGGGCCCTACGAGCAGTACTTC.

J is TRBJ2-7 and V is TRBV5-1; the match to TRBD2 covers 11 bases. The V and J ends lost 4 bases and 7 bases, in that order; junction bases with no gene match: 13. The germline V gene encodes CDR1 SGHRS and CDR2 YFSETQ. The CDR3 sequence is 16 residues long. The CDR3 loop reads CASSQRTSGGYNEQYF. The CDR3 nucleotides read TGCGCCAGCAGCCAAAGAACTAGCGGGGGTTACAATGAGCAGTACTTC. Using reference TRBV5-1 and TRBJ2-7 for the parts outside the CDR3, the full variable domain is KAGVTQTPRYLIKTRGQQVTLSCSPISGHRSVSWYQQTPGQGLQFLFEYFSETQRNKGNFPGRFSGRQFSNSRSEMNVSTLELGDSALYLCASSQRTSGGYNEQYFGPGTRLTVT.

In DNA, the CDR3 is TGTGCCAGCAGAAATCCCCAGGGTTCGAACACTGAAGCTTTCTTT. Protein sequence: CASRNPQGSNTEAFF. This chain connects TRBV6-6 to TRBJ1-1; D may be TRBD1 (5 bases). The CDR3 has 15 residues. CDR1 MNHNY and CDR2 SVGAGI come from the germline V gene (reference sequence). Trimming took off 6 bases at V and 1 base at J, with 15 bases between the two ends.

The chain carries TRBV6-6 and TRBJ1-1; no reliable D call. V was trimmed by 4 bases and J by 2 bases, leaving 14 bases between them. CDR1 is MNHNY and CDR2 is SVGAGI in the germline V gene (reference sequence). The CDR3 totals 15 residues. CDR3 amino acids: CASSSSRDLNTEAFF. The CDR3 region has the DNA TGTGCCAGCAGTTCCAGTCGTGACCTTAACACTGAAGCTTTCTTT.

The chain combines TRBV9 with TRBJ2-5; D is undetermined. This CDR3 comprises 14 residues. Trimming shortened V by 4 bases and J by 11 bases, and 21 bases separated the two germline ends. Germline V CDR1 and CDR2: SGDLS, YYNGEE. CDR3 nucleotides: TGTGCCAGCAGCCCTAATCAGGCATACAATGAGCAGTACTTC. Amino acids: CASSPNQAYNEQYF.

As regards this clonotype: A junction end diverges from the germline sequence, so it may reflect a read error. The J gene is TRBJ1-2, the V gene TRBV6-5; 7 nucleotides match TRBD1. Germline V lookup: CDR1 MNHEY, CDR2 SVGAGI. This CDR3 has 15 amino acids. The CDR3: CASIGGPRDSYGHTF. CDR3 nucleotide sequence: TGTGCCAGCATAGGGGGACCGAGGGACAGCTATGGCCACACCTTC.

This clonotype appeared a few times. This sequence joins TRBV30 and TRBJ2-1; TRBD2 matches 13 bases. CDR1 is GTSNPN, CDR2 SVGIG, per germline (reference sequence). This CDR3 has 15 amino acids. The junction had 3 bases not matched to a gene; V was cut back by 2 bases and J by 5 bases. CDR3 sequence (DNA): TGTGCCTGGAGTATACTAGCGGGGGGGGACAATGAGCAGTTCTTC. This codes for CAWSILAGGDNEQFF.

The rearrangement joins TRBV20-1 to TRBJ1-2, with TRBD1 identical over 7 bases. The germline V gene encodes CDR1 DFQATT and CDR2 SNEGSKA (reference sequence). V gave up 3 bases and J gave up 4 bases; unmatched junction bases: 8. The CDR3 has 14 amino acids. CDR3 bases: TGCAGTGCTAGCGAGACAGGGTACGGCTATGGCTACACCTTC. Translation: CSASETGYGYGYTF.

This chain links TRBV5-1 with TRBJ2-1; D unresolved. Germline V gene sequence: CDR1 SGHRS, CDR2 YFSETQ. The V and J ends lost 4 bases and 0 bases respectively, with 11 bases between them. The CDR3 runs to 15 residues. Written as DNA, the CDR3 is TGCGCCAGCAGCACCACAGAGAACTCCTACAATGAGCAGTTCTTC. It translates to CASSTTENSYNEQFF.

The chain links TRBV9 to TRBJ1-2; no firm D call. CDR3 length: 15 residues. CDR1 is SGDLS, CDR2 YYNGEE, per germline. The V end was cut by 0 bases, the J end by 3 bases, with 12 bases between. The DNA of the CDR3 is TGTGCCAGCAGCGTAGAGGGCACCTCTGACTATGGCTACACCTTC. Amino acid sequence: CASSVEGTSDYGYTF.

This clonotype occurred a few times. The chain has TRBV5-6 and TRBJ2-6; D is unresolved. The CDR3 totals 17 residues. Germline CDR1 reads SGHDT; CDR2 reads YYEEEE. Trimming stripped 6 bases from V and 1 base from J, with 17 bases between. CDR3 nucleotides: TGTGCCAGCAACAAGCAGGAAAAGAATTCTGGGGCCAACGTCCTGACTTTC. This sequence encodes CASNKQEKNSGANVLTF.

V is TRBV30 and J is TRBJ1-2; D gene ambiguous. Germline assignment: CDR1 GTSNPN and CDR2 SVGIG (reference sequence). Trimming left V 2 bases short and J 7 bases short, with 8 bases between. CDR3 length: 11 amino acids. The CDR3 loop reads CAWSTVGGYTF. The CDR3 coding sequence is TGTGCCTGGAGTACGGTGGGTGGCTACACCTTC.

This clonotype appeared a few times. The rearrangement joins TRBV20-1 to TRBJ2-7; D perhaps matches TRBD2 (5 bases). V gave up 4 bases and J gave up 7 bases, with 17 bases separating them. This CDR3 has 13 amino acids. Germline assignment: CDR1 DFQATT and CDR2 SNEGSKA (reference sequence). This CDR3 reads CSATPRRNNEQYF. As DNA, the CDR3 is TGCAGTGCTACGCCCAGGAGGAACAATGAGCAGTACTTC.

This clonotype occurred once. Sequence at one end of the junction differs from germline and may be a read error. The genes are TRBV7-2 and TRBJ2-2; no clear D. Germline V lookup: CDR1 SGHTA, CDR2 FQGNSA. CDR3 length: 13 amino acids. For the CDR3, the DNA is TGTGCCAGCAGCGTAGCCAGAACCGGGGAGCTGTTTTTT. Translation gives CASSVARTGELFF.

The chain has TRBV20-1 and TRBJ2-1; TRBD2 aligns across 8 bases. The CDR3 is made up of 15 amino acids. V shed 4 bases, J shed 5 bases, and the junction held 10 bases outside the gene matches. Germline loops: CDR1 DFQATT, CDR2 SNEGSKA (reference sequence). The CDR3 DNA follows: TGCAGTGCTACCCCACCTAGCGGGTCCAACAATGAGCAGTTCTTC. It specifies CSATPPSGSNNEQFF.

This sequence joins TRBV20-1 and TRBJ1-5; 7 nucleotides agree with TRBD1. V lost 5 bases to trimming and J lost 0 bases; unmatched junction nucleotides: 10. Looked up from germline, CDR1 is DFQATT and CDR2 is SNEGSKA (reference sequence). The CDR3 is 16 amino acids. CDR3 region: CSAHKAGGYSNQPQHF. In DNA, the CDR3 is TGCAGTGCTCACAAGGCAGGGGGATATAGCAATCAGCCCCAGCATTTT.

J is TRBJ1-1 and V is TRBV5-1; 7 bases are shared with TRBD1. CDR3 length: 17 amino acids. Germline assignment: CDR1 SGHRS and CDR2 YFSETQ. V dropped 4 bases and J dropped 1; count of bases not matched to a gene: 13. The CDR3 DNA sequence: TGCGCCAGCAGCACGAACCCCCCGACAGGGAGGAACACTGAAGCTTTCTTT. Protein: CASSTNPPTGRNTEAFF.

The chain recombines TRBV15 with TRBJ2-6; perhaps TRBD1 as D (6 bases). The germline CDR1 and CDR2 sequences are LNHNV and YYDKDF (reference sequence). Trimming took off 6 bases at V and 4 bases at J, with 16 bases between the two ends. This CDR3 region has 16 residues. CDR3 sequence: CATSDLGARGANVLTF. The DNA for the CDR3 is TGTGCCACCAGTGATCTGGGGGCTAGAGGGGCCAACGTCCTGACTTTC.

The rearrangement uses TRBV20-1 and TRBJ1-2; a possible D gene is TRBD1 (5 bases). Germline V gene data show CDR1 as DFQATT and CDR2 as SNEGSKA (reference sequence). Trimming removed 4 bases from V and 4 bases from J, with 16 bases in between. This CDR3 has 14 residues. CDR3 sequence (DNA): TGCAGTGCTACTCAGGGTTGGGCTTCCTATGGCTACACCTTC. Protein: CSATQGWASYGYTF.

The chain links TRBV15 to TRBJ2-1; no definite D call. The V gene's germline CDR1 is LNHNV and CDR2 YYDKDF (reference sequence). The length of the CDR3 is 15 residues. The V gene lost 1 base and the J gene lost 4 bases, with 11 bases spanning the gap. For the CDR3, the DNA is TGTGCCACCAGCAGAGGACTCGAAGGGTACAATGAGCAGTTCTTC. This encodes CATSRGLEGYNEQFF.